The next 7 T cell receptor beta chains were all read from a single sample in a study of cytomegalovirus exposure and HLA in healthy donors (dated by TCRdb to 2015 to 2018). The library was obtained by the immunoSEQ multiplex PCR assay. For the multiplex PCR, a mixture combining 60 forward primers for TCR Vbeta segments and 13 reverse primers for TCR Jbeta segments was used. TCRdb retrieved this table from immuneACCESS and kept in-frame rearrangements only. Not all clones are present; in checked studies, unresolved V genes account for under half, and no reason is known for the remainder. The sample table records fewer than 200,000 clones; over 80% of these occur just once. Around 1.6% of the sample comes from the top ten. The source material was PBMCs. The origin of the receptors is a man between 50 and 59 years old in good health and CMV-seronegative.

The chain uses TRBV7-9 and TRBJ1-5; the match to TRBD1 covers 7 bases. This CDR3 is built from 13 residues. Germline V gene data show CDR1 as SEHNR and CDR2 as FQNEAQ (reference sequence). The V segment lost 6 bases and the J segment 7 bases; nucleotides outside the gene matches: 6. CDR3 coding DNA: TGTGCCAGCAGTCTACAGGGGTCGCAGCCCCAGCATTTT. Residues: CASSLQGSQPQHF. Complete variable domain (other parts from reference TRBV7-9 and TRBJ1-5): DTGVSQNPRHKITKRGQNVTFRCDPISEHNRLYWYRQTLGQGPEFLTYFQNEAQLEKSRLLSDRFSAERPKGSFSTLEIQRTEQGDSAMYLCASSLQGSQPQHFGDGTRLSIL.

This clone was detected once. The V and J genes are TRBV9 and TRBJ1-1, with 7 bases aligning to TRBD1. V shed 0 bases and J 8 bases; nucleotides not matched to a gene: 4. This CDR3 is built from 13 residues. Looked up from germline, CDR1 is SGDLS and CDR2 is YYNGEE. The CDR3 nucleotides are TGTGCCAGCAGCGTAGGAGGGGGCTCAGAAGCTTTCTTT. It translates to CASSVGGGSEAFF.

The V gene is TRBV18, the J gene TRBJ2-5; TRBD1 matches at 8 bases. Per the germline V gene, CDR1 is KGHSH and CDR2 is LQKENI. This CDR3 has 16 residues. V was clipped by 3 bases and J by 5 bases; unmatched bases: 11. In DNA form, the CDR3 reads TGTGCCAGCTCACCCTCCGGGACAGGTTTCGGGGAGACCCAGTACTTC. Translating gives CASSPSGTGFGETQYF.

This clone came up once. J is TRBJ2-1 and V is TRBV11-2, with 14 bases matching TRBD2. V shed 5 bases, J shed 7 bases, and the junction held 4 bases outside the gene matches. Germline V CDR1 and CDR2: SGHAT, FQNNGV. The CDR3 runs to 15 residues. CDR3 bases: TGTGCCAGCAGCCCGGGACTAGCGGGGGTTAATGAGCAGTTCTTC. Protein product: CASSPGLAGVNEQFF.

The V gene is TRBV27, the J gene TRBJ2-5; possibly TRBD2 for D (6 bases). Trimming removed 6 bases at V and 5 bases at J, with 19 bases between. The CDR3 totals 15 residues. Germline V gene data show CDR1 as MNHEY and CDR2 as SMNVEV (reference sequence). The CDR3 DNA reads TGTGCCAGCAGCTCCCCCGGGGGTCCGTCGGAGACCCAGTACTTC. It yields the protein CASSSPGGPSETQYF.

Only one count was recorded for this clone. The V call is TRBV5-6, the J call TRBJ1-2, with TRBD1 matching over 10 bases. This CDR3 has 15 amino acids. The V gene end was trimmed by 1 base and the J gene end by 6 bases; junction bases not matched to a gene: 6. The germline V gene has CDR1 SGHDT and CDR2 YYEEEE. This CDR3 reads CASSLNLGTGDGYTF. CDR3 sequence (DNA): TGTGCCAGCAGCTTGAATTTGGGGACAGGGGATGGCTACACCTTC. Supplemented by reference TRBV5-6 and TRBJ1-2, the full variable domain reads DAGVTQSPTHLIKTRGQQVTLRCSPKSGHDTVSWYQQALGQGPQFIFQYYEEEERQRGNFPDRFSGHQFPNYSSELNVNALLLGDSALYLCASSLNLGTGDGYTFGSGTRLTVV.

The chain carries TRBV7-9 and TRBJ1-3, with D hard to call. The CDR3 spans 16 residues. Between the trimmed V and J ends, which lost 1 base and 0 bases, there was a span of 10 bases. The germline CDR1 and CDR2 sequences are SEHNR and FQNEAQ (reference sequence). CDR3 DNA sequence: TGTGCCAGCAGCTTAGGTCTAGGAGACTCTGGAAACACCATATATTTT. This gives the protein CASSLGLGDSGNTIYF.